This entry lists 5 T cell receptor beta chains sequenced from one sample in a study of siplizumab effects on memory and regulatory T cells. This table comes from immunoSEQ multiplex PCR, and its TCRdb copy is limited to in-frame clones, with some not included. The sample carries 65,000 to 85,000 clones, 90% to 95% recorded once. The sample consisted of CD8+ T cells sorted from blood. The receptors come from a human donor in good health.

This chain links TRBV28 with TRBJ2-7, with TRBD2 as a possible D gene (5 bases). Germline V gene lookup returns CDR1 MDHEN and CDR2 SYDVKM. V was shortened by 5 bases and J by 3 bases, with 14 bases between the two germline ends. This CDR3 comprises 14 residues. In DNA, the CDR3 is TGTGCCAGCAGTAGTCTAGCAGTCTTCTACGAGCAGTACTTC. This translates into CASSSLAVFYEQYF.

The chain uses TRBV9 and TRBJ2-7; D uncertain. The V gene's germline CDR1 is SGDLS and CDR2 YYNGEE. V was shortened by 1 base and J by 3 bases, with 11 bases between the two germline ends. The CDR3 contains 14 residues. CDR3 DNA: TGTGCCAGCAGCGTATCCCCAGGAAGCTACGAGCAGTACTTC. This sequence encodes CASSVSPGSYEQYF.

This clone was detected a few times. The identical CDR3 is also encoded by other nucleotide sequences in the sample. The chain couples TRBV4-1 to TRBJ1-5; TRBD1 might be the D (6 bases). The V end was cut by 0 bases, the J end by 1 base, with 7 bases between. This CDR3 region has 15 residues. Germline V gene lookup returns CDR1 MGHRA and CDR2 YSYEKL. CDR3 nucleotide sequence: TGCGCCAGCAGCCAAGACAGGGGCAGCAATCAGCCCCAGCATTTT. Its translation: CASSQDRGSNQPQHF.

The J gene is TRBJ1-5, the V gene TRBV19; D unclear. Trimming took off 6 bases at V and 9 bases at J, with 18 bases between the two ends. Germline CDR1 reads LNHDA; CDR2 reads SQIVND (reference sequence). The CDR3 sequence is 14 residues long. The CDR3 bases are TGTGCCAGTAGCACCGACGGGGTGTCTCGGCCCCAGCATTTT. Its protein is CASSTDGVSRPQHF.

J is TRBJ2-1 and V is TRBV13; the match to TRBD1 covers 9 bases. Germline V lookup: CDR1 PRHDT, CDR2 FYEKMQ (reference sequence). CDR3 size: 16 residues. Germline trimming cut 4 bases from V and 5 bases from J; bases unmatched to any gene: 9. Here the CDR3 reads CASSSSGTGRHNEQFF. The CDR3 DNA follows: TGTGCCAGCAGCTCCTCCGGGACAGGGAGGCACAATGAGCAGTTCTTC. Filled out from reference TRBV13 and TRBJ2-1, the complete variable domain reads AAGVIQSPRHLIKEKRETATLKCYPIPRHDTVYWYQQGPGQDPQFLISFYEKMQSDKGSIPDRFSAQQFSDYHSELNMSSLELGDSALYFCASSSSGTGRHNEQFFGPGTRLTVL.